Listed below are T cell receptor beta chains from one sample, sequenced in a study of blood T cell repertoires in COVID-19. TCRdb's copy holds only in-frame clones and misses some; the assay was immunoSEQ multiplex PCR. Counted here are a few hundred thousand clones, 85% to 90% occurring once; the ten biggest clones make up around 2.3%. Sequencing was performed on peripheral blood. These receptor sequences come from a woman aged 60 to 75 with COVID-19, enrolled during active disease. The CDR3 runs from the conserved cysteine through the conserved F or W. The D gene is left open where the match is weak. Size tells how often a clone was seen (once, few, many) or the class of an expanded clone, and some rows leave it out.

abundance	v_gene	d_gene	j_gene	CDR3aa	CDR3nt
-	TRBV19	-	TRBJ2-7	CASSIMFESYEQYF	TGTGCCAGTAGTATAATGTTTGAGTCCTACGAGCAGTACTTC
-	TRBV30	-	TRBJ1-2	CAWSVLPGADGYTF	TGTGCCTGGAGTGTACTTCCAGGGGCGGATGGCTACACCTTC
-	TRBV7-2	TRBD1	TRBJ1-5	CASSLEGQGLTQHF	TGTGCCAGCAGCTTAGAAGGACAGGGGTTAACCCAGCATTTT
-	TRBV28	-	TRBJ1-1	CASSGTEAFF	TGTGCCAGCAGCGGCACTGAAGCTTTCTTT
-	TRBV4-1	-	TRBJ2-5	CASSQVPGLETQYF	TGCGCCAGCAGCCAAGTCCCAGGGCTGGAGACCCAGTACTTC
once	TRBV5-1	-	TRBJ1-1	CASSLTVKDTEAFF	TGCGCCAGCAGCTTGACAGTCAAGGACACTGAAGCTTTCTTT
-	TRBV19	-	TRBJ1-2	CASTSAGQLKGDGYTF	TGTGCCAGTACTAGCGCGGGGCAGTTAAAAGGAGATGGCTACACCTTC
-	TRBV20-1	TRBD2	TRBJ2-3	CSASLPGLTPGTDTQYF	TGCAGTGCTAGTCTTCCGGGACTAACACCCGGCACAGATACGCAGTATTTT
-	TRBV7-6	-	TRBJ1-6	CASSLATGFDNSPLHF	TGTGCCAGCAGCTTAGCTACAGGGTTCGATAATTCACCCCTCCACTTT
few	TRBV30	TRBD1	TRBJ1-2	CAWSGGQGDGYTF	TGTGCCTGGAGTGGCGGACAGGGCGATGGCTACACCTTC
-	TRBV12-5	TRBD1	TRBJ2-2	CASGLTAGGGELFF	TGTGCTAGTGGTTTGACGGCAGGGGGAGGGGAGCTGTTTTTT
once	TRBV7-2	-	TRBJ2-5	CASSLVSAGQETQYF	TGTGCCAGCAGCTTAGTCTCAGCAGGACAAGAGACCCAGTACTTC
-	TRBV25-1	TRBD2	TRBJ2-3	CASSGRFGGGTDTQYF	TGTGCCAGCAGTGGAAGATTCGGGGGGGGCACAGATACGCAGTATTTT
-	TRBV30	-	TRBJ1-1	CAWSVFEGTEAFF	TGTGCCTGGAGTGTTTTTGAGGGAACTGAAGCTTTCTTT
-	TRBV27	-	TRBJ1-1	CASSLGPNPNTEAFF	TGTGCCAGCAGTTTAGGGCCCAATCCGAACACTGAAGCTTTCTTT
-	TRBV5-4	TRBD1	TRBJ1-3	CASSPTGGNTIYF	TGTGCCAGCAGCCCGACAGGGGGGAACACCATATATTTT
-	TRBV4-1	TRBD1	TRBJ1-2	CASRTPGQGRSYTF	TGCGCCAGCAGGACCCCGGGACAGGGACGCAGCTACACCTTC
-	TRBV19	TRBD1	TRBJ1-2	CASREDRGFGYTF	TGTGCCAGTAGAGAGGACAGGGGTTTCGGCTACACCTTC
few	TRBV4-1	-	TRBJ1-2	CASSQAAGQRTYGYTF	TGCGCCAGCAGCCAAGCAGCGGGACAACGCACCTATGGCTACACCTTC
-	TRBV9	-	TRBJ2-7	CASSVNPGAAYEQYF	TGTGCCAGCAGCGTAAACCCAGGGGCGGCGTACGAGCAGTACTTC
-	TRBV9	TRBD1	TRBJ2-7	CASSVGQGVYEQYF	TGTGCCAGCAGCGTAGGACAGGGTGTCTACGAGCAGTACTTC
-	TRBV9	TRBD1	TRBJ2-2	CASSVSGTGNTGELFF	TGTGCCAGCAGCGTTTCCGGGACAGGAAACACCGGGGAGCTGTTTTTT
-	TRBV7-2	-	TRBJ2-1	CASSELALSSYNEQFF	TGTGCCAGCAGCGAGCTAGCGCTGAGCTCCTACAATGAGCAGTTCTTC
-	TRBV7-2	-	TRBJ2-3	CASSPALGPDTQYF	TGTGCCAGCAGCCCGGCGTTGGGGCCAGATACGCAGTATTTT
-	TRBV6-5	-	TRBJ1-4	CASSYEATNEKLFF	TGTGCCAGCAGTTACGAGGCTACTAATGAAAAACTGTTTTTT
once	TRBV6-5	-	TRBJ2-5	CASSPEETQYF	TGTGCCAGCAGTCCGGAAGAGACCCAGTACTTC
-	TRBV18	-	TRBJ2-7	CASSPQQGSSNEQYF	TGTGCCAGCTCACCACAGCAGGGATCGTCGAACGAGCAGTACTTC
-	TRBV19	TRBD2	TRBJ2-7	CASSRGTSGSYEQYF	TGTGCCAGTAGCCGAGGGACTAGCGGTAGCTACGAGCAGTACTTC